This TCR beta chain was identified during a study of blood T cell repertoires in COVID-19. Cohort assignment relied on participant-reported clinical history. This clone was seen a single time. With 5 bases clipped from V and 4 bases from J, the junction kept 4 bases outside the gene matches. This CDR3 is 13 amino acids long. Looked up from germline, CDR1 is SGHAT and CDR2 is FQDESV (reference sequence). Clones were read by immunoSEQ multiplex PCR, and TCRdb kept only the in-frame ones, dropping some. The repertoire includes a few hundred thousand clones, 65% to 85% of them detected once, and 6% to 7.5% sits in the top ten.

This sequence originates from a woman aged 40-49 years with acute COVID-19. The genes are TRBV11-1 and TRBJ2-7; the match to TRBD1 covers 8 bases. Sequenced sample: PBMCs or T cells enriched from blood (not recorded which). The CDR3 coding sequence is TGTGCCAGCAGCCGGGGACAGGATTACGAGCAGTACTTC. Encoded protein: CASSRGQDYEQYF.